The T cell receptor (beta chain) described here comes from a study of T cell changes during pregnancy in multiple sclerosis. The germline CDR1 and CDR2 sequences are MDHEN and SYDVKM. The ends lost 7 bases at V and 0 bases at J; junction bases unmatched: 6. The CDR3 runs 15 residues. This clone was seen more than once but under ten times. Some clones are missing from TCRdb's copy, which holds only in-frame ones; the method was immunoSEQ multiplex PCR. The sample has around 110,000 clones, just under 95% seen once. This material consisted of peripheral blood, taken after pregnancy. The clonotype originates from a female donor with multiple sclerosis, enrolled in a pregnancy study. The J gene is TRBJ1-2, the V gene TRBV28; 9 nucleotides match TRBD1. The DNA for the CDR3 is TGTGCCAGCATCCAGGGACAGGGCTCTAACTATGGCTACACCTTC. Translating it yields CASIQGQGSNYGYTF.